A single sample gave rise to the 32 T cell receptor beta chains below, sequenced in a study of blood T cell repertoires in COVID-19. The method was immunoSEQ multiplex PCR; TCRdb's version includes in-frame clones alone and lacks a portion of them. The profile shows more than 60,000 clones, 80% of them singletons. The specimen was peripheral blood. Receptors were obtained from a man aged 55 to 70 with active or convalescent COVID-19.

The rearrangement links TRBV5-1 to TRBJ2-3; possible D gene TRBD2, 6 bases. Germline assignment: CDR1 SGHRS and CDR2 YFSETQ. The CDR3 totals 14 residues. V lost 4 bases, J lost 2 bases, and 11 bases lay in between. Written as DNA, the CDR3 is TGCGCCAGCAGCACGGCGGGGTACACAGATACGCAGTATTTT. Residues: CASSTAGYTDTQYF.

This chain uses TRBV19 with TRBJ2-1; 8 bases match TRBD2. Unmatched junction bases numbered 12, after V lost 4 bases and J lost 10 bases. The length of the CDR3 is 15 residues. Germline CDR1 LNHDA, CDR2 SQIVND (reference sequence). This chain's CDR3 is CASSTTGTRSKEQFF. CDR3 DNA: TGTGCCAGTAGTACCACCGGGACTAGATCGAAAGAGCAGTTCTTC.

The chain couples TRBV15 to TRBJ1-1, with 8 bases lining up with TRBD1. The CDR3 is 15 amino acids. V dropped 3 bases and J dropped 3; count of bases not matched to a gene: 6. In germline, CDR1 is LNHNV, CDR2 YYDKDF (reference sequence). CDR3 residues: CATSSRTGKDTEAFF. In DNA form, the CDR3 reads TGTGCCACCAGCAGCCGGACAGGGAAGGACACTGAAGCTTTCTTT.

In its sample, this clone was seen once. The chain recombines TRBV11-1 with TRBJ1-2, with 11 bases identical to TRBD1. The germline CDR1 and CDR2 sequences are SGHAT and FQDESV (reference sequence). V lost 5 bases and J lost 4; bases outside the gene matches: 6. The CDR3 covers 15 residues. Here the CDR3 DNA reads TGTGCCAGCAGCCCGCGGACAGGGGGCGTCTATGGCTACACCTTC. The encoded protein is CASSPRTGGVYGYTF.

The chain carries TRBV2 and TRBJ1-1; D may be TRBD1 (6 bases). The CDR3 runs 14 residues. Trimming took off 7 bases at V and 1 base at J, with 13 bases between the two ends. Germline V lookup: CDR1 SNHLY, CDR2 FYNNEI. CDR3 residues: CASNPGQRNTEAFF. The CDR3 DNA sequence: TGTGCCAGCAACCCGGGACAAAGGAACACTGAAGCTTTCTTT.

The CDR3, as DNA: TGCGCCAGCAGCCCCGACAGGCCTAACACCGGGGAGCTGTTTTTT. Protein: CASSPDRPNTGELFF. The chain is built from TRBV5-1 and TRBJ2-2, with a weak D call TRBD1 (6 bases). The germline V gene has CDR1 SGHRS and CDR2 YFSETQ. This CDR3 has 15 residues. Trimming left V 4 bases short and J 2 bases short, with 12 bases between.

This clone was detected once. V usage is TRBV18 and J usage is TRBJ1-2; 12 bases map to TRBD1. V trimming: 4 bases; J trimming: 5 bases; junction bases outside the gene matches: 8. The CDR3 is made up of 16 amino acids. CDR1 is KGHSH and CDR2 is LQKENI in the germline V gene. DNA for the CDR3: TGTGCCAGCTCACTCGGGACAGGGGGCTCGGAATATGGCTACACCTTC. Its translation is CASSLGTGGSEYGYTF.

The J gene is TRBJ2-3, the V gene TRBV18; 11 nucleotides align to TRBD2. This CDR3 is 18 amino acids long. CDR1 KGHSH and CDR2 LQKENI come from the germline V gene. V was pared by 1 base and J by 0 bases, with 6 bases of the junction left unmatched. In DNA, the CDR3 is TGTGCCAGCTCACCACTAGTACTAGCGGGGGCTAGCACAGATACGCAGTATTTT. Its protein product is CASSPLVLAGASTDTQYF.

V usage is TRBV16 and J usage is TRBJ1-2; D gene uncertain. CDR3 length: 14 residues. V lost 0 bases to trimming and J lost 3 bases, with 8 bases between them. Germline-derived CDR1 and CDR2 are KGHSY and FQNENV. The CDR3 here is CASSQSWQDYGYTF. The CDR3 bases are TGTGCCAGCAGCCAATCATGGCAGGACTATGGCTACACCTTC.

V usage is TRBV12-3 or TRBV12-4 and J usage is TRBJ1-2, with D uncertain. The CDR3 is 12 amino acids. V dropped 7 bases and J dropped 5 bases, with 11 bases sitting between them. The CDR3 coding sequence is TGTGCCAGCACCACGACACAGTATGGCTACACCTTC. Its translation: CASTTTQYGYTF.

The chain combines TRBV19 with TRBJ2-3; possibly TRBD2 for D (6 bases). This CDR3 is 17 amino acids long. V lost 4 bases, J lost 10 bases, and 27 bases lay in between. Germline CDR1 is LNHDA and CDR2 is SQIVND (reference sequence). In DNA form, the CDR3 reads TGTGCCAGTAGTACCTCTCACTTTCAGGTGCCCGGGGGTGCGCAGTATTTT. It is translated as CASSTSHFQVPGGAQYF.

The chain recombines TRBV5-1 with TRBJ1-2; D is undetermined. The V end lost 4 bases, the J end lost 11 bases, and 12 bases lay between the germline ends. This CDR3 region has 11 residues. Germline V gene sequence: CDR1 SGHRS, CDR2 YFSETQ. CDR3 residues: CASSHDQTYTF. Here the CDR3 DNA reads TGCGCCAGCAGCCACGACCAGACATACACCTTC.

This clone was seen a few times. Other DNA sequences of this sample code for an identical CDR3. This CDR3 is CASSFDRGIYGYTF. The DNA of the CDR3 is TGTGCCAGCAGCTTTGACAGGGGGATTTATGGCTACACCTTC. The rearrangement joins TRBV7-9 to TRBJ1-2; 9 bases agree with TRBD1. J lost 5 bases, V lost 3 bases, and 4 bases had no gene match. Per germline, CDR1 SEHNR and CDR2 FQNEAQ (reference sequence). The CDR3 runs to 14 residues.

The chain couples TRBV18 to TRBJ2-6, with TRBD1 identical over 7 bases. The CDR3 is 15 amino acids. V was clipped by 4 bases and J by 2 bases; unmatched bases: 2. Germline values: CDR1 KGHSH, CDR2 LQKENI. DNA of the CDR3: TGTGCCAGCTCACGACAGGGTACTGGGGCCAACGTCCTGACTTTC. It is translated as CASSRQGTGANVLTF.

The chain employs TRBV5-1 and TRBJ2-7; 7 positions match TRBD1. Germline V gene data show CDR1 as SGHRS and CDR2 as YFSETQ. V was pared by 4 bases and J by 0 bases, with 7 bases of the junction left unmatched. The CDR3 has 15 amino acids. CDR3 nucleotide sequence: TGCGCCAGCAGCAAACCGGGACAGATCTCCTACGAGCAGTACTTC. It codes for CASSKPGQISYEQYF. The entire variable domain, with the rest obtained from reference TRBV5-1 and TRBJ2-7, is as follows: KAGVTQTPRYLIKTRGQQVTLSCSPISGHRSVSWYQQTPGQGLQFLFEYFSETQRNKGNFPGRFSGRQFSNSRSEMNVSTLELGDSALYLCASSKPGQISYEQYFGPGTRLTVT.

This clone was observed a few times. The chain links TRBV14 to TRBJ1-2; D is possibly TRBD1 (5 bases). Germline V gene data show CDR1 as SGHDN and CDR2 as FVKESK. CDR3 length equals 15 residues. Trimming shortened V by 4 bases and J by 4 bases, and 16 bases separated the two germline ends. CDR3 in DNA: TGTGCCAGCAGCCCTTACCAAGACAGCTTCTATGGCTACACCTTC. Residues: CASSPYQDSFYGYTF.

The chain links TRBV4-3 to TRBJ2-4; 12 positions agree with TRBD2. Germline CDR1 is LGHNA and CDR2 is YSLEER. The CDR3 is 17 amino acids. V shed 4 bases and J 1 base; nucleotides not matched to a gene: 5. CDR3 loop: CASSLGTSGGAKNIQYF. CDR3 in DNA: TGCGCCAGCAGCCTCGGCACTAGCGGGGGGGCCAAAAACATTCAGTACTTC.

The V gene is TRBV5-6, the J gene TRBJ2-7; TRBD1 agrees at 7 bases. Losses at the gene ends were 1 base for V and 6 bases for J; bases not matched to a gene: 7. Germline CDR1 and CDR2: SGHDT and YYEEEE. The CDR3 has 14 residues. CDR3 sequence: CASSLYDRVGEQYF. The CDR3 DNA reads TGTGCCAGCAGCTTGTACGACAGGGTTGGCGAGCAGTACTTC.

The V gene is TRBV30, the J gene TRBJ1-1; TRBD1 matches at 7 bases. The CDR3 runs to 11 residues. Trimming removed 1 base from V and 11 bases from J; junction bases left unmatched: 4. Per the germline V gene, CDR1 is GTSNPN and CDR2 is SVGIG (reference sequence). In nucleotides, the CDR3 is TGTGCCTGGAGTGAGGGGGCCCGGGCTTTCTTT. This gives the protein CAWSEGARAFF.

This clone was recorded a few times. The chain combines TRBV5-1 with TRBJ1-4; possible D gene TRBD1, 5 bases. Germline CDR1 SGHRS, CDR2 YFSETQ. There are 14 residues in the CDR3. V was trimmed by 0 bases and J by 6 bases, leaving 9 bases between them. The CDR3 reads CASSLGDSYEKLFF. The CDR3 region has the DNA TGCGCCAGCAGCTTGGGCGACAGCTATGAAAAACTGTTTTTT.

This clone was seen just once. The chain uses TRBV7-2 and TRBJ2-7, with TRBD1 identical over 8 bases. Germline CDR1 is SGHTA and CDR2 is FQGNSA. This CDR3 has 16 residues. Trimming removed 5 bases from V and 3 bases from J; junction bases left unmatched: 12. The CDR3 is CASSPDGQGVGYEQYF. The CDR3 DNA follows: TGTGCCAGCAGCCCCGATGGACAGGGCGTTGGCTACGAGCAGTACTTC.

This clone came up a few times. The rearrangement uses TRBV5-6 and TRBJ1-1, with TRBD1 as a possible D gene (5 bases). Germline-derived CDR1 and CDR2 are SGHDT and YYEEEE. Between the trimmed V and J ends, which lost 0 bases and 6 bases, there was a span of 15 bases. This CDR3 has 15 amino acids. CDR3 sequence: CASSLAGTGFPEAFF. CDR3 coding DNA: TGTGCCAGCAGCTTGGCCGGGACTGGGTTCCCTGAAGCTTTCTTT.

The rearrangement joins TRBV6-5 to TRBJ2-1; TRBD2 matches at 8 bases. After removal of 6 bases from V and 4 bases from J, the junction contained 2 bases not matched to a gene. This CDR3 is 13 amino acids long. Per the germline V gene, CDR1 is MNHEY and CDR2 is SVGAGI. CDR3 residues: CASRSGGYNEQFF. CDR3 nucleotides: TGTGCCAGCAGGAGCGGGGGTTACAATGAGCAGTTCTTC.

CDR3 nucleotide sequence: TGTGCCAGCAGCTGGGGACAGGGAGTATATAGCAATCAGCCCCAGCATTTT. Protein sequence: CASSWGQGVYSNQPQHF. This chain joins TRBV7-9 and TRBJ1-5; 9 bases line up with TRBD1. Germline CDR1 reads SEHNR; CDR2 reads FQNEAQ (reference sequence). Trimming at V came to 4 bases and at J to 0 bases, leaving 7 bases not matched to a gene. The CDR3 covers 17 residues.

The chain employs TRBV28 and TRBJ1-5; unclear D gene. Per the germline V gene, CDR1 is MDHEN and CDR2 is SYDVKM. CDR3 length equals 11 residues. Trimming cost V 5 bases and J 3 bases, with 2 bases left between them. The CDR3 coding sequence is TGTGCCAGCAGTCTCAATCAGCCCCAGCATTTT. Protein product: CASSLNQPQHF.

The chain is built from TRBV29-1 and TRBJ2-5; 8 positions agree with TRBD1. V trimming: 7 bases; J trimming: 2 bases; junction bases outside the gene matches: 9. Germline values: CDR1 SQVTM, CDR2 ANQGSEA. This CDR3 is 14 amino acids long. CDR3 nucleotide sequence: TGCAGCGCTGGGAGGACAGGGAGTCAAGAGACCCAGTACTTC. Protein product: CSAGRTGSQETQYF.

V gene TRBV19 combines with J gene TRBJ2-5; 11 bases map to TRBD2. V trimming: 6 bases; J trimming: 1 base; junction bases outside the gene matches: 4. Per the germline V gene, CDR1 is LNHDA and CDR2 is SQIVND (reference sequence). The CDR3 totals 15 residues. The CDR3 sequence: CASSILAGAQETQYF. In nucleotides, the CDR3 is TGTGCCAGTAGCATACTAGCGGGGGCCCAAGAGACCCAGTACTTC. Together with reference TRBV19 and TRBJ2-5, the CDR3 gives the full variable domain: DGGITQSPKYLFRKEGQNVTLSCEQNLNHDAMYWYRQDPGQGLRLIYYSQIVNDFQKGDIAEGYSVSREKKESFPLTVTSAQKNPTAFYLCASSILAGAQETQYFGPGTRLLVL.

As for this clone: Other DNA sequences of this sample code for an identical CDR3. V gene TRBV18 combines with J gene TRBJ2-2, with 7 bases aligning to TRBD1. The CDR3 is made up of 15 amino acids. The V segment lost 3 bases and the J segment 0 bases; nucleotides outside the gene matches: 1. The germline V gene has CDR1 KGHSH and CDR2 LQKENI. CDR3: CASSPGTANTGELFF. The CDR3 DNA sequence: TGTGCCAGCTCACCGGGGACAGCGAACACCGGGGAGCTGTTTTTT.

The CDR3 region is CASTKAGGYTEAFF. CDR3 sequence (DNA): TGCGCCAGCACCAAGGCAGGGGGATACACTGAAGCTTTCTTT. V gene TRBV5-1 combines with J gene TRBJ1-1, with 7 bases aligning to TRBD1. Germline CDR1 is SGHRS and CDR2 is YFSETQ. The CDR3 extends over 14 amino acids. J was trimmed by 3 bases and V by 6 bases; bases with no gene match: 8.

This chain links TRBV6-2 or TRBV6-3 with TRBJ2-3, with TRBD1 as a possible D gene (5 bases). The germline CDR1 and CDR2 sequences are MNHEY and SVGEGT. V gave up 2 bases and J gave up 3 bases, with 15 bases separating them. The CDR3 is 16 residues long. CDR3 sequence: CASSYRLPGRTDTQYF. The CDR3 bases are TGTGCCAGCAGTTACCGTCTCCCAGGGCGGACAGATACGCAGTATTTT.

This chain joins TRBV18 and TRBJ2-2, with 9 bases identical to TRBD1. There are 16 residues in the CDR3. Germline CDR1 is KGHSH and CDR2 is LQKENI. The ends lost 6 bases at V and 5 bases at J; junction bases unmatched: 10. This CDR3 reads CASSITGGAGTGELFF. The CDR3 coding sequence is TGTGCCAGCTCGATTACAGGGGGCGCTGGGACCGGGGAGCTGTTTTTT.

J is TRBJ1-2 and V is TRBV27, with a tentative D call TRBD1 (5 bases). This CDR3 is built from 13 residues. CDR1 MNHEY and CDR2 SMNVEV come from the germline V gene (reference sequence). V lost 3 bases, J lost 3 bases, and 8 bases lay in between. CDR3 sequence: CASSFPGYYGYTF. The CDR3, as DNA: TGTGCCAGCAGTTTCCCAGGGTACTATGGCTACACCTTC.